Below are 17 T cell receptor beta chains sequenced from a single sample in a study of T cell repertoires in cytomegalovirus infection. Their specific antigens are unknown. From the reads, TCRdb called clonotypes with MiXCR, one entry per CDR3 protein. The sample has about 350,000 distinct CDR3 sequences, nearly 35% seen once. This specimen consisted of cultured PBMCs, obtained from culture after CMV antigen stimulation. These receptors all come from a human donor in good health (CMV status not recorded). Some clones in this sample may be carry-over from other donors' samples.

There are a few counts of this clonotype. The chain joins TRBV19 to TRBJ2-2; D is possibly TRBD1 (6 bases). The CDR3 covers 15 residues. Germline values: CDR1 LNHDA, CDR2 SQIVND (reference sequence). Trimming cost V 1 base and J 3 bases, with 9 bases left between them. DNA for the CDR3: TGTGCCAGTAGTATAGGACAGGAAGACACCGGGGAGCTGTTTTTT. Protein: CASSIGQEDTGELFF.

This clonotype has more than one count but fewer than ten. The chain is built from TRBV7-9 and TRBJ2-7; D may be TRBD1 or TRBD2 (5 bases each). Germline assignment: CDR1 SEHNR and CDR2 FQNEAQ (reference sequence). The germline V and J ends were trimmed by 0 bases and 6 bases, with 6 bases remaining between them. This CDR3 region has 12 residues. The CDR3 region has the DNA TGTGCCAGCAGCTTAGCCGGGGCCGAGCAGTACGTC. It codes for CASSLAGAEQYV.

This clonotype showed up just a few times. The genes are TRBV27 and TRBJ2-7, with TRBD2 matching over 11 bases. Germline CDR1 reads MNHEY; CDR2 reads SMNVEV (reference sequence). The CDR3 consists of 16 residues. Trimming at V came to 4 bases and at J to 0 bases, leaving 5 bases not matched to a gene. CDR3 coding DNA: TGTGCCAGCAGTTCCTCCGGGACTAGCGGCTCCTACGAGCAGTACTTC. It encodes CASSSSGTSGSYEQYF.

V is TRBV6-6 and J is TRBJ2-7; D remains ambiguous. The CDR3 runs to 13 residues. CDR1 is MNHNY, CDR2 SVGAGI, per germline (reference sequence). V lost 6 bases and J 3 bases, leaving 12 bases between the germline ends. In DNA form, the CDR3 reads TGTGCCAGCAGACCCAGCGAGATCTACGAGCAGTACGTC. The encoded protein is CASRPSEIYEQYV.

This clonotype was found many times. The chain joins TRBV3-1 to TRBJ2-7; 11 bases match TRBD2. This CDR3 comprises 16 residues. The V gene's germline CDR1 is LGHDT and CDR2 YNNKEL (reference sequence). V lost 3 bases and J lost 3; bases outside the gene matches: 7. CDR3 DNA sequence: TGTGCCAGCAGCCAGCCTATAGCGGGAGGGTACTACGAGCAGTACTTC. Translated: CASSQPIAGGYYEQYF.

This chain uses TRBV12-3 or TRBV12-4 with TRBJ1-1; possible D gene TRBD1, 5 bases. The germline V and J ends were trimmed by 6 bases and 10 bases, with 12 bases remaining between them. CDR3 length equals 11 residues. The CDR3 nucleotides read TGTGCCAGCAGGGACATAGGTCGAGCTTTCTTT. It codes for CASRDIGRAFF.

This clonotype was seen a few times. CDR3 sequence (DNA): TGCAGTGCCCGGCAGGGAGGGGGGCAAGAGACCCAGTACTTC. Translating gives CSARQGGGQETQYF. This chain uses TRBV20-1 with TRBJ2-5; weak D call: TRBD2 (7 bases). The CDR3 runs 14 residues. Trimming removed 6 bases from V and 2 bases from J, with 16 bases in between. Germline CDR1 DFQATT, CDR2 SNEGSKA (reference sequence).

This sequence joins TRBV24-1 and TRBJ2-1; unclear D gene. This CDR3 has 15 amino acids. Deletions cut 1 base from V and 5 bases from J, with 11 bases between. Germline V gene sequence: CDR1 KGHDR, CDR2 SFDVKD. This CDR3 is CATSDFRVSHNEQFF. In DNA form, the CDR3 reads TGTGCCACCAGTGATTTTCGGGTATCCCACAATGAGCAGTTCTTC.

A few counts support this clonotype. The chain recombines TRBV5-6 with TRBJ1-5; possible D gene TRBD1, 6 bases. Between the trimmed V and J ends, which lost 2 bases and 0 bases, there was a span of 12 bases. CDR3 length: 16 amino acids. From germline, CDR1 is SGHDT and CDR2 YYEEEE. The CDR3 DNA sequence: TGTGCCAGCAGCTTAGGACAGTCAAATAGCAATCAGCCCCAGCATTTT. This gives the protein CASSLGQSNSNQPQHF. The full variable domain, completed using reference TRBV5-6 and TRBJ1-5, is DAGVTQSPTHLIKTRGQQVTLRCSPKSGHDTVSWYQQALGQGPQFIFQYYEEEERQRGNFPDRFSGHQFPNYSSELNVNALLLGDSALYLCASSLGQSNSNQPQHFGDGTRLSIL.

The rearrangement joins TRBV4-1 to TRBJ2-1; 8 positions match TRBD2. Germline V gene lookup returns CDR1 MGHRA and CDR2 YSYEKL. With 4 bases clipped from V and 4 bases from J, the junction kept 9 bases outside the gene matches. This CDR3 contains 16 residues. The CDR3 spells CASSLASGQVYNEQFF. CDR3 coding DNA: TGCGCCAGCAGCCTTGCTAGCGGGCAAGTATACAATGAGCAGTTCTTC.

The chain joins TRBV6-2 or TRBV6-3 to TRBJ2-2; 10 positions agree with TRBD2. The CDR3 is 14 amino acids. V shed 4 bases and J 6 bases; nucleotides not matched to a gene: 2. CDR1 and CDR2 (germline): MNHEY, SVGEGT. The DNA of the CDR3 is TGTGCCAGCAGTTCTCTAGCGGGAGCCGGGGAGCTGTTTTTT. It yields the protein CASSSLAGAGELFF.

In its sample, this clonotype was seen a few times. The chain recombines TRBV7-2 with TRBJ2-1; D is undetermined. Trimming removed 1 base from V and 3 bases from J, with 10 bases in between. Germline CDR1 reads SGHTA; CDR2 reads FQGNSA. This CDR3 has 15 amino acids. The chain's CDR3 is CASSLDRLIYNEQFF. The DNA of the CDR3 is TGTGCCAGCAGCTTAGACCGACTGATCTACAATGAGCAGTTCTTC.

This clonotype was seen a handful of times. The chain combines TRBV6-5 with TRBJ2-1; 8 bases map to TRBD2. The CDR3 totals 16 residues. Germline V lookup: CDR1 MNHEY, CDR2 SVGAGI. The V gene end was trimmed by 4 bases and the J gene end by 0 bases; junction bases not matched to a gene: 5. The CDR3 DNA sequence: TGTGCCAGCAGTTCCTTAACTAGCGGCTCCTACAATGAGCAGTTCTTC. Translation gives CASSSLTSGSYNEQFF.

Only a few counts were recorded for this clonotype. This chain links TRBV4-1 with TRBJ2-1, with TRBD2 as a possible D gene (7 bases). V lost 4 bases to trimming and J lost 0 bases, with 16 bases between them. CDR3 length: 17 amino acids. CDR1 is MGHRA, CDR2 YSYEKL, per germline. This chain's CDR3 is CASSPSPGGLSYNEQFF. CDR3 DNA: TGCGCCAGCAGCCCATCACCGGGGGGCCTCTCCTACAATGAGCAGTTCTTC.

CDR3 in DNA: TGTGCCAGCAGCCCCACCCAGCTAGCCGCTAGGGAGCAGTTCTTC. This translates into CASSPTQLAAREQFF. The genes are TRBV5-3 and TRBJ2-1, with a weak D call TRBD2 (5 bases). TRBV5-3 is an ORF, with its function uncertain. The CDR3 runs to 15 residues. Trimming pared 8 bases from V and 10 bases from J, leaving 25 bases between.

The V and J genes are TRBV28 and TRBJ1-1; no clear D. CDR3 length: 13 amino acids. CDR1 and CDR2 (germline): MDHEN, SYDVKM. V lost 10 bases and J 1 base, leaving 13 bases between the germline ends. The CDR3 bases are TGTGCCACCGACTCCGACAAGAACACTGAAGCTTTCTTT. This gives the protein CATDSDKNTEAFF.

The V gene is TRBV28, the J gene TRBJ2-2; D is uncertain. The CDR3 has 14 amino acids. Germline V lookup: CDR1 MDHEN, CDR2 SYDVKM. V was clipped by 4 bases and J by 3 bases, with 9 bases between them. DNA of the CDR3: TGTGCCAGCAGTTACACCGGATACACCGGGGAGCTGTTTTTT. The encoded protein is CASSYTGYTGELFF.